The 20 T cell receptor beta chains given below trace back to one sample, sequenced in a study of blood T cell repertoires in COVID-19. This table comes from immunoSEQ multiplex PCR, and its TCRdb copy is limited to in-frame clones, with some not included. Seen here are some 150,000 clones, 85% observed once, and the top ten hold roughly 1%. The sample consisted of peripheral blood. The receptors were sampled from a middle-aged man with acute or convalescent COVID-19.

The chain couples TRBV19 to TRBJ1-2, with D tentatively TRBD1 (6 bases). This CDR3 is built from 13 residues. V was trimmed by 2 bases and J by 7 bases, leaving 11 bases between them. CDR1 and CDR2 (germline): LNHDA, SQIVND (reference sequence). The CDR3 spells CASSISGASGYTF. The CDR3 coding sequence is TGTGCCAGTAGTATATCAGGGGCCAGTGGCTACACCTTC.

DNA of the CDR3: TGCGCCAGCAGCCAGGGAACAGGGAGAACCTACAATGAGCAGTTCTTC. Protein: CASSQGTGRTYNEQFF. The V gene is TRBV4-1, the J gene TRBJ2-1, with a tentative D call TRBD1 (6 bases). V shed 3 bases and J shed 2 bases, with 14 bases lying between them. The CDR3 consists of 16 residues. Germline CDR1 MGHRA, CDR2 YSYEKL.

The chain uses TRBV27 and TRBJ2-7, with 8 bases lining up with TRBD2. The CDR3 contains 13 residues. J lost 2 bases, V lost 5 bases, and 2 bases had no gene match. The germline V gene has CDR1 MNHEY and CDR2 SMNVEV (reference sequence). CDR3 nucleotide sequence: TGTGCCAGCAGTAGCGGGGGTGCCTACGAGCAGTACTTC. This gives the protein CASSSGGAYEQYF.

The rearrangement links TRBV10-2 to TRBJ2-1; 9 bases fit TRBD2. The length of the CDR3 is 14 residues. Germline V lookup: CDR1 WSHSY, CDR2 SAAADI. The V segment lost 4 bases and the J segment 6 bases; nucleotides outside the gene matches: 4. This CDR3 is CASSAAGGRNEQFF. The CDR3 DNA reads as TGCGCCAGCAGTGCTGCGGGGGGGCGCAATGAGCAGTTCTTC.

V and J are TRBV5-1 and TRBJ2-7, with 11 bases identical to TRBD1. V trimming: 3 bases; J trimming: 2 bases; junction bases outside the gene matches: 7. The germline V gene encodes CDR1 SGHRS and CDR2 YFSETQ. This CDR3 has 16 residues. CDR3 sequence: CASSSQGQGGTYEQYF. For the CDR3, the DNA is TGCGCCAGCAGCTCCCAGGGACAGGGGGGGACCTACGAGCAGTACTTC.

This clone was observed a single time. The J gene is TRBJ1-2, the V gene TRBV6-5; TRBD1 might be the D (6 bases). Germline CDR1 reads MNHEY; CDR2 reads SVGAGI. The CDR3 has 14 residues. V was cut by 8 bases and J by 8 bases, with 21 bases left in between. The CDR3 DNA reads TGTGCCAGCCAAAACAGGGAACGTATGAAAGGCTACACCTTC. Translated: CASQNRERMKGYTF.

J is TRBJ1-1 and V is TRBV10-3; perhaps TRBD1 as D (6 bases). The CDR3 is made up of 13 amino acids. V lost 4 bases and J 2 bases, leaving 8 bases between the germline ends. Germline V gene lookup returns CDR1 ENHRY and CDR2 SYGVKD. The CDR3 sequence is CAISAGVNTEAFF. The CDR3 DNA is TGTGCCATCAGTGCAGGGGTTAACACTGAAGCTTTCTTT.

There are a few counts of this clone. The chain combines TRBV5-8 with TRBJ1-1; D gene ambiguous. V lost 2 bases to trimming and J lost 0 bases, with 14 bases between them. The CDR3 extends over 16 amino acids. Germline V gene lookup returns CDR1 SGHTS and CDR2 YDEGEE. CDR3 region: CASSFLTLSMNTEAFF. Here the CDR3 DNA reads TGTGCCAGCAGCTTTTTGACATTATCCATGAACACTGAAGCTTTCTTT.

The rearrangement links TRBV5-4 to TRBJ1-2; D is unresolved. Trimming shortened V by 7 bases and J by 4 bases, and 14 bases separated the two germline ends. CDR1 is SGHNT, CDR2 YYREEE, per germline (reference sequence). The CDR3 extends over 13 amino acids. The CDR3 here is CASHGVRTYGYTF. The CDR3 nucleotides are TGTGCCAGCCACGGGGTGAGGACCTATGGCTACACCTTC.

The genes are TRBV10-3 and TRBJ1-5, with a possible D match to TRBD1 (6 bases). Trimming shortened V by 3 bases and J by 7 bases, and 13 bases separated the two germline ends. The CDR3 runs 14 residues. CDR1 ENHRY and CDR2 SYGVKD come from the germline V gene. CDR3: CAISESTGKQPQHF. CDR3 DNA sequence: TGTGCCATCAGTGAAAGTACAGGGAAACAGCCCCAGCATTTT.

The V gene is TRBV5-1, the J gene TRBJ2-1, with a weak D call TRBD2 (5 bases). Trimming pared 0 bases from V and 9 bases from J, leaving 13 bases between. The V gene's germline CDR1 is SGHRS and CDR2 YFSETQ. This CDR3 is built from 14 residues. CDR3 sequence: CASSLDTRLSEQFF. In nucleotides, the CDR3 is TGCGCCAGCAGCTTGGACACTAGGTTAAGTGAGCAGTTCTTC.

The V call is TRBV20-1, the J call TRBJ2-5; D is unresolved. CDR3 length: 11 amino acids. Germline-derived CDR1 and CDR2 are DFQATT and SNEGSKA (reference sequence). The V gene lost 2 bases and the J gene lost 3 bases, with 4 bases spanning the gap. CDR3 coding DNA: TGCAGTGCTAGACCCGAAGAGACCCAGTACTTC. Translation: CSARPEETQYF.

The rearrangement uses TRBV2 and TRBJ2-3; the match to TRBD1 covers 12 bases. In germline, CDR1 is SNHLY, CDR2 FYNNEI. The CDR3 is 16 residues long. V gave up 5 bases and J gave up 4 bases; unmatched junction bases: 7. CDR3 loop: CASSTTGTGGADTQYF. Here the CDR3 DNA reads TGTGCCAGCAGTACCACCGGGACAGGGGGCGCAGATACGCAGTATTTT.

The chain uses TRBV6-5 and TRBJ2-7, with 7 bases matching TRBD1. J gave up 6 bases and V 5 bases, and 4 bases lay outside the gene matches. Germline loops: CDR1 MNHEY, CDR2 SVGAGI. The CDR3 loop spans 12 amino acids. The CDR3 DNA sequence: TGTGCCAGCAGTACCCGGACAGGCGAGCAGTACTTC. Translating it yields CASSTRTGEQYF.

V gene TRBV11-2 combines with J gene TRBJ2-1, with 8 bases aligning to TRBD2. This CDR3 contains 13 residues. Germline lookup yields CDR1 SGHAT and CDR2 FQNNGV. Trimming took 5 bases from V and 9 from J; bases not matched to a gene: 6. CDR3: CASSPGGEPEQFF. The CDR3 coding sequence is TGTGCCAGCAGCCCCGGGGGGGAACCTGAGCAGTTCTTC.

The CDR3 region has the DNA TGCGCCAGCAGCTTGTACGAGGGATCCCGGGAAAACATTCAGTACTTC. Its protein product is CASSLYEGSRENIQYF. J is TRBJ2-4 and V is TRBV5-1; tentative D call: TRBD2 (5 bases). Germline V gene lookup returns CDR1 SGHRS and CDR2 YFSETQ. There are 16 residues in the CDR3. Trimming pared 1 base from V and 5 bases from J, leaving 16 bases between.

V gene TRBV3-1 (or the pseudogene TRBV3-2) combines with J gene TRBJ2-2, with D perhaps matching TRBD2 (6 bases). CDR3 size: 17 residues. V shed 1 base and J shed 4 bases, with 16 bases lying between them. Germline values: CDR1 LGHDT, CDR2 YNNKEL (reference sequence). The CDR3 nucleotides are TGTGCCAGCAGCCAAGCAATGGACGGGGGTGGCACCGGGGAGCTGTTTTTT. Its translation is CASSQAMDGGGTGELFF.

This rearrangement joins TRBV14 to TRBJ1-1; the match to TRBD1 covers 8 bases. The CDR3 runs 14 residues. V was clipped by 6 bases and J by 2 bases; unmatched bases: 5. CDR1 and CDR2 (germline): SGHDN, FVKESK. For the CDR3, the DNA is TGTGCCAGCAGACGTGGACAGGGAAACACTGAAGCTTTCTTT. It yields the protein CASRRGQGNTEAFF.

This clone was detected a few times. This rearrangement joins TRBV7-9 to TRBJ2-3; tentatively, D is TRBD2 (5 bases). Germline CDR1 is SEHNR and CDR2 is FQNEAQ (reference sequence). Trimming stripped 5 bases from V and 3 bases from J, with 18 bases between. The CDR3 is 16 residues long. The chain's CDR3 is CASSPGATRETDTQYF. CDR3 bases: TGTGCCAGCAGCCCAGGCGCAACAAGGGAGACAGATACGCAGTATTTT.

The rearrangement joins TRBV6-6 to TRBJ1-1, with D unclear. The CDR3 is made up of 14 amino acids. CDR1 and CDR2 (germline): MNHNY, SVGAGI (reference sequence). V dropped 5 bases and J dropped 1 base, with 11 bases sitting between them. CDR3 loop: CASSLGLGNTEAFF. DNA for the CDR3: TGTGCCAGCAGTCTTGGCCTAGGGAACACTGAAGCTTTCTTT.